This passage covers 2 T cell receptor beta chains from one sample sequenced in a study of T cells in Graves' hyperthyroidism and ophthalmopathy. Using RNA transcripts as the source, TCR beta CDR3 regions were amplified. When the TCR CDR3 underwent first-round RT-PCR, the HTBI primer set was used. TCRdb passed the multiplex PCR reads through MiXCR, listing each CDR3 protein once. The repertoire holds roughly 740,000 distinct CDR3 sequences, approximately 16% seen once, with 8.4% in the top ten. Sequencing input: blood. These TCRs come from a man between 18 and 29 years old with Graves' hyperthyroidism.

In its sample, this clonotype was seen many times. The rearrangement joins TRBV2 to TRBJ1-2; D gene ambiguous. Per germline, CDR1 SNHLY and CDR2 FYNNEI. This CDR3 spans 12 amino acids. With 7 bases removed from V and 8 bases from J, the gap between germline ends came to 14 bases. CDR3 loop: CASTNEASGYTF. The CDR3 nucleotides read TGTGCCAGCACCAACGAAGCGTCGGGCTACACCTTC.

This chain connects TRBV4-1 to TRBJ2-3, with 12 bases lining up with TRBD2. Germline V CDR1 and CDR2: MGHRA, YSYEKL. The V and J ends lost 4 bases and 5 bases, in that order; junction bases with no gene match: 10. The CDR3 loop spans 17 amino acids. The CDR3 region is CASSPLTSGSELDTQYF. The DNA of the CDR3 is TGCGCCAGCAGCCCACTGACTAGCGGGAGTGAGTTAGATACGCAGTATTTT.